This T cell receptor (beta chain) originates from a study of T cell responses to AZD1222 COVID-19 vaccine. Only in-frame clones appear in the TCRdb table, and some are missing; sequencing was by immunoSEQ multiplex PCR. The table includes 85,000 to 100,000 clones, approximately 90% detected once. The length of the CDR3 is 14 residues. Deletions cut 1 base from V and 3 bases from J, with 10 bases between. Germline V gives CDR1 SGHAT, CDR2 FQNNGV. The sequence derives from an adult who received the AZD1222 COVID-19 vaccine. J is TRBJ2-7 and V is TRBV11-2; D gene uncertain. The sample was peripheral blood, taken 28 days after the second AZD1222 dose. CDR3 amino acids: CASSLVGPYYEQYF. The CDR3 DNA reads as TGTGCCAGCAGCTTAGTTGGGCCGTACTACGAGCAGTACTTC.